The 13 T cell receptor beta chains listed next were all sequenced from one sample in a study of shared clonotypes between healthy human individuals (dated by TCRdb to 2020 to 2021). The library was made by the immunoSEQ multiplex PCR assay. TCRdb re-hosts the immuneACCESS table, in-frame sequences only. Its copies lack some clones; in the studies checked, an unresolved V gene accounts for under half of them, and the cause for the rest is not known. In this sample the table shows fewer than 400,000 clones, approximately 79% of which occur a single time. The ten largest clonotypes hold over 9% of the sample. The sequenced material came from memory CD4+ T cells sorted from blood. Explained via the paper, the cell subset or site label denotes: CD45RA-negative fraction. The origin of the receptors is a man aged 25 to 40 in good health.

This clone was observed a handful of times. V usage is TRBV28 and J usage is TRBJ1-5; the D gene is possibly TRBD1 (5 bases). The germline CDR1 and CDR2 sequences are MDHEN and SYDVKM. The V end lost 3 bases, the J end lost 5 bases, and 11 bases lay between the germline ends. The CDR3 is made up of 14 amino acids. The CDR3 DNA is TGTGCCAGCAGTTTCCGGGGACTCGATCAGCCCCAGCATTTT. It encodes CASSFRGLDQPQHF.

This clone was found a few times. J is TRBJ2-6 and V is TRBV29-1; D is unresolved. This CDR3 is 13 amino acids long. The germline CDR1 and CDR2 sequences are SQVTM and ANQGSEA. V was trimmed by 7 bases and J by 2 bases, leaving 9 bases between them. CDR3 region: CSGRIAGANVLTF. The CDR3 DNA is TGCAGCGGGCGGATAGCTGGGGCCAACGTCCTGACTTTC.

This clone showed up just once. The chain uses TRBV7-2 and TRBJ2-5, with unresolved D. This CDR3 region has 13 residues. V was clipped by 5 bases and J by 5 bases, with 12 bases between them. Per germline, CDR1 SGHTA and CDR2 FQGNSA. The CDR3 region is CASSPTLWETQYF. The DNA of the CDR3 is TGTGCCAGCAGCCCGACCTTGTGGGAGACCCAGTACTTC.

The chain couples TRBV2 to TRBJ2-7; D gene ambiguous. The germline CDR1 and CDR2 sequences are SNHLY and FYNNEI. CDR3 length: 11 amino acids. Deletions cut 6 bases from V and 4 bases from J, with 7 bases between. In DNA, the CDR3 is TGTGCCAGCAGCGCCTCTTACGAGCAGTACTTC. Translation gives CASSASYEQYF.

The chain links TRBV2 to TRBJ2-6, with D perhaps given as TRBD1 or TRBD2 (6 bases each). Trimming took off 4 bases at V and 0 bases at J, with 10 bases between the two ends. Germline CDR1 reads SNHLY; CDR2 reads FYNNEI. The CDR3 runs 16 residues. This chain's CDR3 is CASSGGGSSGANVLTF. The CDR3 nucleotides read TGTGCCAGCAGTGGAGGGGGGAGCTCTGGGGCCAACGTCCTGACTTTC.

On this clone itself: Other DNA sequences in this specimen translate into the identical CDR3. The CDR3 reads CATSRDRGPYEQYF. The CDR3 DNA sequence: TGTGCCACCAGCAGAGATAGGGGCCCCTACGAGCAGTACTTC. The V gene is TRBV15, the J gene TRBJ2-7, with a weak D call TRBD1 (5 bases). The CDR3 consists of 14 residues. The V end was cut by 0 bases, the J end by 2 bases, with 8 bases between. Per germline, CDR1 LNHNV and CDR2 YYDKDF (reference sequence).

The genes are TRBV5-1 and TRBJ2-3; D remains ambiguous. The CDR3 covers 13 residues. Germline assignment: CDR1 SGHRS and CDR2 YFSETQ. The V gene lost 5 bases and the J gene lost 1 base, with 8 bases spanning the gap. The CDR3 loop is CASRDHGTDTQYF. In DNA, the CDR3 is TGCGCCAGCAGGGACCACGGCACAGATACGCAGTATTTT.

The chain has TRBV7-8 and TRBJ2-1; 7 positions match TRBD1. CDR1 and CDR2 from the germline V gene are SGHVS and FQNEAQ. The CDR3 is 15 residues long. V was pared by 0 bases and J by 6 bases, with 5 bases of the junction left unmatched. Written as DNA, the CDR3 is TGTGCCAGCAGCTTAGCGGGAGCAGGGGGCAATGAGCAGTTCTTC. It translates to CASSLAGAGGNEQFF.

This clone was observed many times. The V call is TRBV10-2, the J call TRBJ2-7; 9 bases align to TRBD1. The CDR3 contains 14 residues. Germline V gene lookup returns CDR1 WSHSY and CDR2 SAAADI. Trimming at V came to 0 bases and at J to 9 bases, leaving 6 bases not matched to a gene. The CDR3 sequence: CASSESLWDRVQYF. Here the CDR3 DNA reads TGCGCCAGCAGTGAGTCTCTTTGGGACAGGGTGCAGTACTTC.

The chain is built from TRBV11-2 and TRBJ2-7; D is uncertain. CDR3 length: 11 residues. Germline V gene sequence: CDR1 SGHAT, CDR2 FQNNGV. V lost 3 bases and J 6 bases, leaving 6 bases between the germline ends. The CDR3 protein is CASSLYLEQYF. CDR3 in DNA: TGTGCCAGCAGCTTGTACCTCGAGCAGTACTTC.

The chain couples TRBV4-3 to TRBJ2-5; no definite D call. Germline V gives CDR1 LGHNA, CDR2 YSLEER. This CDR3 spans 14 amino acids. V lost 1 base and J lost 2, with 8 bases in between. This CDR3 is CASSQGLGQETQYF. CDR3 in DNA: TGCGCCAGCAGCCAAGGGTTAGGTCAAGAGACCCAGTACTTC.

The J gene is TRBJ1-1, the V gene TRBV18, with 7 bases matching TRBD1. The CDR3 totals 15 residues. Germline V CDR1 and CDR2: KGHSH, LQKENI. V lost 6 bases to trimming and J lost 0 bases; unmatched junction nucleotides: 7. Written as DNA, the CDR3 is TGTGCCAGCTCTAACAGGGGCCCGATGAACACTGAAGCTTTCTTT. Translation: CASSNRGPMNTEAFF. Looking up the rest from reference TRBV18 and TRBJ1-1 gives the full variable domain: NAGVMQNPRHLVRRRGQEARLRCSPMKGHSHVYWYRQLPEEGLKFMVYLQKENIIDESGMPKERFSAEFPKEGPSILRIQQVVRGDSAAYFCASSNRGPMNTEAFFGQGTRLTVV.

This clone has only one observation. The rearrangement links TRBV5-6 to TRBJ1-1; no clear D gene. Trimming cost V 4 bases and J 1 base, with 11 bases left between them. The germline V gene has CDR1 SGHDT and CDR2 YYEEEE. The CDR3 totals 14 residues. DNA for the CDR3: TGTGCCAGCAGCGCCAAGCCGGAGAACACTGAAGCTTTCTTT. Its protein product is CASSAKPENTEAFF.